This T cell receptor (beta chain) is from a study of PD-1 blockade in classical Hodgkin lymphoma. Overall study context: The study gave patients nivolumab 3 mg/kg intravenously every 2 weeks. General study results and limits: Baseline TCR diversity was reportedly lower in newly diagnosed patients than in healthy donors. It was reported as lower still in relapsed/refractory patients. CD8+ TCR diversity did not rise significantly by C4D1, unlike CD4+. Patients with an early start, nivolumab under 1 year after ASCT, were excluded.

Sequencing used immunoSEQ multiplex PCR; TCRdb keeps in-frame clones, though not all of them. The table shows roughly 150,000 clones, with around 73% occurring only once. No patient escaped relapse after autologous stem cell transplantation, and brentuximab vedotin exposure varied. The CDR3 is 14 residues long. Germline values: CDR1 MNHEY, CDR2 SVGAGI. V shed 2 bases and J 3 bases; nucleotides not matched to a gene: 3. Of note for this clone: The antigen is not known.

The clonotype comes from a human donor with classical Hodgkin lymphoma. The V and J genes are TRBV6-5 and TRBJ2-7; 8 bases line up with TRBD2. This sample comprised peripheral blood mononuclear cells (PBMCs), obtained before the second cycle of nivolumab. In DNA form, the CDR3 reads TGTGCCAGCAGTTACAGCGGGACTAGCTACGAGCAGTACTTC. This gives the protein CASSYSGTSYEQYF.